This is a list of T cell receptor beta chains from one sample in a study of control samples from healthy donors and cancer patients. Sequencing was performed with immunoSEQ multiplex PCR; in TCRdb, only in-frame clones are kept and a portion is missing. The sample has about 120,000 clones, over 75% seen once. The sequencing input was PBMCs. The receptors were sampled from a woman aged 45-60 years with colorectal cancer. The CDR3 runs from the conserved cysteine through the conserved F or W. A D gene is named only where the DNA matches it firmly.

TRBD2	TRBV2	TRBJ2-1	19	CASSEGEGTSGLDYNEQFF	TGTGCCAGCAGTGAAGGGGAGGGGACTAGCGGACTCGACTACAATGAGCAGTTCTTC
.	TRBV7-9	TRBJ2-7	14	CASSQTQATYEQYF	TGTGCCAGCAGCCAGACTCAGGCGACCTACGAGCAGTACTTC
.	TRBV30	TRBJ2-7	13	CAWSVGQGYEQYF	TGTGCCTGGAGTGTAGGGCAGGGCTACGAGCAGTACTTC
.	TRBV14	TRBJ2-2	18	CASSPMDPGLQNTGELFF	TGTGCCAGCAGCCCGATGGACCCGGGACTCCAAAACACCGGGGAGCTGTTTTTT
.	TRBV11-2	TRBJ2-7	16	CASSSNVGGGLGEQYF	TGTGCCAGCAGCTCGAATGTCGGCGGAGGCCTGGGGGAGCAGTACTTC
.	TRBV10-3	TRBJ1-2	13	CAISGQGTYRYTF	TGTGCCATCAGTGGGCAGGGGACTTACCGCTACACCTTC
TRBD2	TRBV28	TRBJ2-7	14	CASIPSGGKYEQYF	TGTGCCAGCATCCCCTCGGGAGGGAAATACGAGCAGTACTTC
.	TRBV29-1	TRBJ1-1	12	CSVEMGDTEAFF	TGCAGCGTTGAAATGGGAGACACTGAAGCTTTCTTT
.	TRBV7-2	TRBJ1-1	13	CASSFGGAAEAFF	TGTGCCAGCAGCTTCGGCGGTGCAGCTGAAGCTTTCTTT
.	TRBV7-6	TRBJ2-3	13	CASSLSARGTQYF	TGTGCCAGCAGCTTATCCGCACGGGGTACGCAGTATTTT
TRBD1	TRBV5-1	TRBJ1-6	16	CASSLTGTGNNSPLHF	TGCGCCAGCAGCTTAACCGGGACAGGGAATAATTCACCCCTCCACTTT
.	TRBV7-3	TRBJ1-3	15	CASSSNANSGNTIYF	TGTGCCAGCAGCTCGAATGCCAACTCTGGAAACACCATATATTTT
.	TRBV9	TRBJ1-1	15	CASSVDSWETTEAFF	TGTGCCAGCAGCGTAGACTCTTGGGAAACGACTGAAGCTTTCTTT
.	TRBV27	TRBJ2-7	14	CASSFGTTLSEQYF	TGTGCCAGCAGTTTTGGAACTACCCTCTCCGAGCAGTACTTC
.	TRBV29-1	TRBJ1-2	13	CSVGPRTAYGYTF	TGCAGCGTTGGCCCTCGGACCGCCTACGGCTACACCTTC
TRBD1	TRBV6-5	TRBJ2-7	14	CASRGTGGMYEQYF	TGTGCCAGCAGGGGGACAGGGGGCATGTACGAGCAGTACTTC
TRBD1	TRBV7-8	TRBJ1-1	14	CASSNNRGHTEAFF	TGTGCCAGCAGCAACAACAGGGGGCACACTGAAGCTTTCTTT
TRBD1	TRBV10-2	TRBJ1-2	15	CASRPGQVANYGYTF	TGCGCCAGCAGGCCCGGACAGGTCGCTAACTATGGCTACACCTTC
TRBD1	TRBV3-1/TRBV3-2	TRBJ2-5	17	CASSRHTQTGTRETQYF	TGTGCCAGCAGCCGACATACTCAGACAGGGACAAGGGAGACCCAGTACTTC
.	TRBV3-1/TRBV3-2	TRBJ2-7	12	CASSPRLGEQYF	TGTGCCAGCAGCCCCCGGCTGGGCGAGCAGTACTTC
TRBD2	TRBV24-1	TRBJ2-5	15	CATGTSGDTKETQYF	TGTGCCACCGGGACTAGCGGGGATACAAAAGAGACCCAGTACTTC
.	TRBV5-4	TRBJ2-3	14	CASSLAFSTDTQYF	TGTGCCAGCAGCTTGGCTTTCTCCACAGATACGCAGTATTTT